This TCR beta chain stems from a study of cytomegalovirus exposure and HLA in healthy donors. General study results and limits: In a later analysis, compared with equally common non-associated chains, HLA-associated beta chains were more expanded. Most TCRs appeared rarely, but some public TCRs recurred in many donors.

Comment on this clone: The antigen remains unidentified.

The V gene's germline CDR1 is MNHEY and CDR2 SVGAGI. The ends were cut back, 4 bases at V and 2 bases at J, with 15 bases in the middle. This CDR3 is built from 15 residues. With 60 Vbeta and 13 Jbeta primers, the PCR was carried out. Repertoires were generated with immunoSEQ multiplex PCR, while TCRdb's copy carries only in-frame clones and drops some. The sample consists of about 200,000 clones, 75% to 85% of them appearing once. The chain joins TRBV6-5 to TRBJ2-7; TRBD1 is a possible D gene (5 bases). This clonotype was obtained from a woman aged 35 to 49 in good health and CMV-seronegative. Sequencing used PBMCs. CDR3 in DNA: TGTGCCAGCAGTTCCCTGACAGTCCCGACCTACGAGCAGTACTTC. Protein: CASSSLTVPTYEQYF.